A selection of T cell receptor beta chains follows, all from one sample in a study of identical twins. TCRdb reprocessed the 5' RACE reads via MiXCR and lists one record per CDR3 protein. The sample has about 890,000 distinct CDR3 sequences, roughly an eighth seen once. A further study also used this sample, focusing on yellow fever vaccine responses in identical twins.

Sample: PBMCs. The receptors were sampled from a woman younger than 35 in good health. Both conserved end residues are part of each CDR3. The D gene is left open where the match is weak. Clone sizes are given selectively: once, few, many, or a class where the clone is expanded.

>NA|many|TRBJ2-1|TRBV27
TGTGCCAGCAGTTTTCCCGCCAGACACAATGAGCAGTTCTTC
CASSFPARHNEQFF
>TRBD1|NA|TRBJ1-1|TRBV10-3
TGTGCCATCAGTGAGGCAGGGGGTAAGACTGAAGCTTTCTTT
CAISEAGGKTEAFF
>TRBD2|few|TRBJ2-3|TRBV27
TGTGCCAGCAATACGGAGCGGGGGAGGGGAACAGATACGCAGTATTTT
CASNTERGRGTDTQYF
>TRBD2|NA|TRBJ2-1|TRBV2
TGTGCCAGCAGTGAAAAGGGACTAGACCCCTACAATGAGCAGTTCTTC
CASSEKGLDPYNEQFF
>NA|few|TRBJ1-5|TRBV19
TGTGCCAGTATGGGAATGGGCAATCAGCCCCAGCATTTT
CASMGMGNQPQHF
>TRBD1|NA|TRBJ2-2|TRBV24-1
TGTGCCACCAGTGAGACGACAGGGTCGAGGACCGGGGAGCTGTTTTTT
CATSETTGSRTGELFF
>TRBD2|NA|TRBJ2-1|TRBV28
TGTGCCAGCAGTTTTCTCACTAGCGGACTGTACAATGAGCAGTTCTTC
CASSFLTSGLYNEQFF
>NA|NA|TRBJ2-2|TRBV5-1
TGCGCCAGCAGCTTGGCTTCAACCGGGGAGCTGTTTTTT
CASSLASTGELFF
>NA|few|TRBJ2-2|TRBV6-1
TGTGCCAGCAGTAAAACCCCGGGACGCGCCGCACCCGGGGAGCTGTTTTTT
CASSKTPGRAAPGELFF
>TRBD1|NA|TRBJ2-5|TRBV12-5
TGTGCTAGTGGCTGGGACAGGGCGGAAGAGACCCAGTACTTC
CASGWDRAEETQYF
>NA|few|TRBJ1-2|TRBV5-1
TGCGCCAGCAGCCCGACGGACACTCCGTACTATGGCTACACCTTC
CASSPTDTPYYGYTF
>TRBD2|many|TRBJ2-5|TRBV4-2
TGTGCCAGCAGCCTCCGGGGGGTCGATATTCCGGAGACCCAGTACTTC
CASSLRGVDIPETQYF
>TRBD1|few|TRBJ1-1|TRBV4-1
TGCGCCACTACCGGAGGACAGGGGGCACGGACTGAAGCTTTCTTT
CATTGGQGARTEAFF
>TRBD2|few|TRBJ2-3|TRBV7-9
TGTGCCAGCAGCCACCGACTAGCGTTAGGCGGGGATACGCAGTATTTT
CASSHRLALGGDTQYF
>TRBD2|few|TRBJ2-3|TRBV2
TGTGCCATCCTAACCCGACTAGCTGGGTCTGATACGCAGTATTTT
CAILTRLAGSDTQYF
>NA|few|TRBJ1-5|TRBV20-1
TGCAGTGCTGGATCAAGGGCCCCGCTAAATCAGCCCCAGCATTTT
CSAGSRAPLNQPQHF
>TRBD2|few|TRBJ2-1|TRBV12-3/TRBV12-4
TGTGCCAGCGGGGTAGGGGTTTGGAGGTTGGGGGGGGGATACAATGAGCAGTTCTTC
CASGVGVWRLGGGYNEQFF